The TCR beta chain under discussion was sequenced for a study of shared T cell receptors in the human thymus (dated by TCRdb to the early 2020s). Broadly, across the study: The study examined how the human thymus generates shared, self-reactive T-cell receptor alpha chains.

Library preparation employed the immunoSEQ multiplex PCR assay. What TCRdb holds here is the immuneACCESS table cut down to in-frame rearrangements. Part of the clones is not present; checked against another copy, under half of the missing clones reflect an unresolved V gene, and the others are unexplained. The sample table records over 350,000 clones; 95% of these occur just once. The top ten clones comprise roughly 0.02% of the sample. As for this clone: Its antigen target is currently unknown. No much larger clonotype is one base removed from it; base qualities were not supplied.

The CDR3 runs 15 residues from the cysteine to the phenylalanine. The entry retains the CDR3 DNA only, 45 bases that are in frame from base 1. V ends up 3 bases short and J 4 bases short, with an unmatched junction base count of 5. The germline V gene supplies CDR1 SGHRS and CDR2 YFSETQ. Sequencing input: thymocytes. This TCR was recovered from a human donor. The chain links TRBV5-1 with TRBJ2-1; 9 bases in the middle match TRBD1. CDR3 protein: CASSSGTGIYNEQFF. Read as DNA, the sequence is TGCGCCAGCAGCTCCGGGACAGGGATTTACAATGAGCAGTTCTTC.